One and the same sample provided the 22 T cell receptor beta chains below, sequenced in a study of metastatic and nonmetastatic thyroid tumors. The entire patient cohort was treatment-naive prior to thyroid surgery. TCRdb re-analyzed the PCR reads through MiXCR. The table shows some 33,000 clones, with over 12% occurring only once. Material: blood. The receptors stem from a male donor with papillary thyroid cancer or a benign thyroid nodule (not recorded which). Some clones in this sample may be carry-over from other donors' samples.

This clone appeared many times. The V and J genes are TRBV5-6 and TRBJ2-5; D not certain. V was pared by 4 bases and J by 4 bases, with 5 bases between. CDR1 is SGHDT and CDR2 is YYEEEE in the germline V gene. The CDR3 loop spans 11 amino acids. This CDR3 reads CASSVGETQYF. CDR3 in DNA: TGTGCCAGCAGCGTAGGAGAGACCCAGTACTTC.

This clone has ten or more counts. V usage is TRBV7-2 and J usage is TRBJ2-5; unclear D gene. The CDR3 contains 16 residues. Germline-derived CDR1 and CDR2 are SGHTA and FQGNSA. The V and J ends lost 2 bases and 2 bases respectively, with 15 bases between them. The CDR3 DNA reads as TGTGCCAGCAGCTTAATGGGCTACCTAAATCAAGAGACCCAGTACTTC. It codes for CASSLMGYLNQETQYF.

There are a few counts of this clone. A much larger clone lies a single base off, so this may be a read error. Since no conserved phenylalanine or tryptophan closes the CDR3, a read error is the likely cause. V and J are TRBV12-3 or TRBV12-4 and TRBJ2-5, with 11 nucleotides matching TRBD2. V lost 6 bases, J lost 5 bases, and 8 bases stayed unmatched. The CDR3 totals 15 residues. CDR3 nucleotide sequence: TGTGCCAGCAGCCGCACTAGCGGGAGTTGTGAGACCCAGTACCTC. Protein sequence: CASSRTSGSCETQYL.

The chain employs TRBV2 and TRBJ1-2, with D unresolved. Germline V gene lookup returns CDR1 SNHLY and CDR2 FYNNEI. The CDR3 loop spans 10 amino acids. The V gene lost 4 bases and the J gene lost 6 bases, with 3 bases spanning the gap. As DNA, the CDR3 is TGTGCCAGCAGTGTTAATGGCTACACCTTC. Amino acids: CASSVNGYTF.

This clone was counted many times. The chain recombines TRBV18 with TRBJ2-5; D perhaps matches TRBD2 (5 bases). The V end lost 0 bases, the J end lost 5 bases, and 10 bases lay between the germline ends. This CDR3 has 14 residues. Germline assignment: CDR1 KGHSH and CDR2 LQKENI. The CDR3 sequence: CASSPPYIAETQYF. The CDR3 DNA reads TGTGCCAGCTCACCACCTTATATAGCGGAGACCCAGTACTTC.

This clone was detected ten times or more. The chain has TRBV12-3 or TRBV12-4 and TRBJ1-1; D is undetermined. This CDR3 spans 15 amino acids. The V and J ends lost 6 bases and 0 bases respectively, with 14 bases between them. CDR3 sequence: CASRLATVLNTEAFF. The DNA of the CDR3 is TGTGCCAGCAGGCTCGCGACTGTCTTGAACACTGAAGCTTTCTTT.

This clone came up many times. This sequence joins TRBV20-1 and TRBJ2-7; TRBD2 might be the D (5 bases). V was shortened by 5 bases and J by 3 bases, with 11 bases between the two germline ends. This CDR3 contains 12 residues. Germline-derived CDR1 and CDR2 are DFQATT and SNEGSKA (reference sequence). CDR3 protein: CSAYWAGYEQYF. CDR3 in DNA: TGCAGTGCTTATTGGGCGGGCTACGAGCAGTACTTC.

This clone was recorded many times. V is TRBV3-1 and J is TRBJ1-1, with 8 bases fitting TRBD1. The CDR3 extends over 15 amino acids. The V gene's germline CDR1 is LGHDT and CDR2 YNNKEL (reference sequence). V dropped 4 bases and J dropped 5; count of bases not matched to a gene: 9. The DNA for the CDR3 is TGTGCCAGCAGCCTCCATGCAGGGGGCAATACTGAAGCTTTCTTT. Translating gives CASSLHAGGNTEAFF.

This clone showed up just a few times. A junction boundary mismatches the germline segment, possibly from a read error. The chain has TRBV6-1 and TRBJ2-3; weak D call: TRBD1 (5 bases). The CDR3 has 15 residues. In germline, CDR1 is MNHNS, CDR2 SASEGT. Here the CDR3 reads CASSNVQWGTYTQYF. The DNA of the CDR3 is TGTGCCAGCAGCAATGTACAGTGGGGCACATATACGCAGTATTTT.

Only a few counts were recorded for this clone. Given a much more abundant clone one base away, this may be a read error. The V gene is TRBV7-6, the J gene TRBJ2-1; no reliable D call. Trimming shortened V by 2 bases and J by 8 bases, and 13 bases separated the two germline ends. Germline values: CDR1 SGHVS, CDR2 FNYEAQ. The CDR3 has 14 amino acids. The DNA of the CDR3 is TGTGCCAGCAGCTTATTATCAGGTTCCTATGAGCAGTTCTTC. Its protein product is CASSLLSGSYEQFF. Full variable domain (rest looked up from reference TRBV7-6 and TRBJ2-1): GAGVSQSPRYKVTKRGQDVALRCDPISGHVSLYWYRQALGQGPEFLTYFNYEAQQDKSGLPNDRFSAERPEGSISTLTIQRTEQRDSAMYRCASSLLSGSYEQFFGPGTRLTVL.

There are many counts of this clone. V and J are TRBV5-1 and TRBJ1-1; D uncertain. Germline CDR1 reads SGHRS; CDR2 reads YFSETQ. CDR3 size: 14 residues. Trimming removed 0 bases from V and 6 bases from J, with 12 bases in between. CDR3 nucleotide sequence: TGCGCCAGCAGCTTGGAACCGGGGAGATCTGAAGCTTTCTTT. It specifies CASSLEPGRSEAFF.

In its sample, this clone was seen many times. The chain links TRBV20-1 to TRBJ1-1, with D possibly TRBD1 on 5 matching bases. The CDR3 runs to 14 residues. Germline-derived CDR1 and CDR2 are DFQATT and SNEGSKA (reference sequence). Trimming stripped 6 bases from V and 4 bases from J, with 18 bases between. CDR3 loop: CSAAWAGVGTEAFF. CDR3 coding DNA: TGCAGTGCCGCATGGGCGGGGGTTGGCACTGAAGCTTTCTTT.

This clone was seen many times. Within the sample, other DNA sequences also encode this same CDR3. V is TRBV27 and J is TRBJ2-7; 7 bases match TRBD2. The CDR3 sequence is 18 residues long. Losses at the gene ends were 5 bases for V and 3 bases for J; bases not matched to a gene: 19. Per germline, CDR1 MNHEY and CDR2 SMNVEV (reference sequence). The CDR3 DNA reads TGTGCCAGCAGTCCTATGGCCCCATTAGCGGGTTCCCACTACGAGCAGTACTTC. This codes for CASSPMAPLAGSHYEQYF.

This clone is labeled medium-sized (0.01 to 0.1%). The CDR3 loop reads CASSASSGSSYEQYF. The DNA for the CDR3 is TGTGCCAGCAGTGCTAGCAGCGGGAGCTCCTACGAGCAGTACTTC. The genes are TRBV2 and TRBJ2-7, with TRBD2 identical over 8 bases. Germline V gene lookup returns CDR1 SNHLY and CDR2 FYNNEI. With 4 bases clipped from V and 0 bases from J, the junction kept 5 bases outside the gene matches. This CDR3 is 15 amino acids long.

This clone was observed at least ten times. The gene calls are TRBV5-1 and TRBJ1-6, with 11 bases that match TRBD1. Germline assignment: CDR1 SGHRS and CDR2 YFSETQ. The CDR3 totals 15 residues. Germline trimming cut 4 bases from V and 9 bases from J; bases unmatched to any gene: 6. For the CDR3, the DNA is TGCGCCAGCAGCCCCCGGGACAGGGGGGGTTCACCCCTCCACTTT. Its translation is CASSPRDRGGSPLHF.

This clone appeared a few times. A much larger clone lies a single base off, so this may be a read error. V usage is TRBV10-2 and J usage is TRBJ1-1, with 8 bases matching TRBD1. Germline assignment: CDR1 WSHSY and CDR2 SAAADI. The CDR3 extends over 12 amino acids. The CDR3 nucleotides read TGCGCCAGCAGTGGCGCGGACAGGGAAGCTTTATTT. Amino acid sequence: CASSGADREALF.

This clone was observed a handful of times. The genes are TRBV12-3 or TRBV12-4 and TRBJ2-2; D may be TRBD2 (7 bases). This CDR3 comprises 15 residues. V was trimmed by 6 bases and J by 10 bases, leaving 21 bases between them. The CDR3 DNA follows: TGTGCCAGCAGCACCGGGGGGCTTTATACCTTGGAGCTGTTTTTT. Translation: CASSTGGLYTLELFF.

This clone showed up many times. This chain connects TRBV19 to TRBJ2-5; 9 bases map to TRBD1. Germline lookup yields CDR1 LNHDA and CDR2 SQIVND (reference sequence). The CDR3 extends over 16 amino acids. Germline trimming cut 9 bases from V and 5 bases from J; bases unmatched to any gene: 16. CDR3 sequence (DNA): TGTGCCAGCTCAGGGACAGGGCTTTGGACGGGGGAGACCCAGTACTTC. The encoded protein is CASSGTGLWTGETQYF.

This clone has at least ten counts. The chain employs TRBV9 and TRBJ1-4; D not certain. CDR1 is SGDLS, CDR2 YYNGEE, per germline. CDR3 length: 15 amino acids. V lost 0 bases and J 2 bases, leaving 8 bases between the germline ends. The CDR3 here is CASSVEGQTNEKLFF. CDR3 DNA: TGTGCCAGCAGCGTAGAAGGGCAGACTAATGAAAAACTGTTTTTT.

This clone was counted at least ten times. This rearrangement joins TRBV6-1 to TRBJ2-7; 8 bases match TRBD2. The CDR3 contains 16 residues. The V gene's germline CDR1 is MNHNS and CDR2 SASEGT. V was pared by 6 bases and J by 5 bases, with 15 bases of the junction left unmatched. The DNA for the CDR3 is TGTGCCAGCAGCCAACAGCCACTAGCGGCCCCTAACGAGCAGTACTTC. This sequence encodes CASSQQPLAAPNEQYF.

CDR3 residues: CASSLGRNTEAFF. The CDR3 nucleotides are TGTGCCAGCAGCTTGGGGAGAAACACTGAAGCTTTCTTT. The chain has TRBV11-2 and TRBJ1-1, with D unresolved. The CDR3 runs 13 residues. Germline V gene lookup returns CDR1 SGHAT and CDR2 FQNNGV. The V end lost 3 bases, the J end lost 2 bases, and 7 bases lay between the germline ends.

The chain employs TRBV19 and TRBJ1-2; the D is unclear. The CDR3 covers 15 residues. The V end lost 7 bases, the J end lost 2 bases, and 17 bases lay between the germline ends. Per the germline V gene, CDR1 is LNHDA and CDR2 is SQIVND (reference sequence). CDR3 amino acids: CASTSTREPNYGYTF. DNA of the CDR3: TGTGCCAGTACCTCGACAAGGGAACCGAACTATGGCTACACCTTC.